This TCR beta chain was retrieved from a study of multiple sclerosis patients with progressive multifocal leukoencephalopathy. TCRdb's copy holds only in-frame clones and misses some; the assay was immunoSEQ multiplex PCR. The profile covers about 30,000 clones, with around 85% appearing a single time and 9.5% to 15% taken by the ten largest. Concerning this clone: What it recognizes is unknown.

Time point indicated: time of PML onset. Between about 15 and 56 months of natalizumab therapy passed before PML developed in these natalizumab-treated patients. At PML onset, T3 blood samples were taken. Trimming cost V 2 bases and J 4 bases; bases outside gene matches: 5. The CDR3 is made up of 15 amino acids. Germline V lookup: CDR1 SGHNT, CDR2 YYREEE (reference sequence). Study-level results: Expanded clones at PML onset predated and persisted through natalizumab therapy.

The chain has TRBV5-4 and TRBJ2-1; 8 bases line up with TRBD2. The clonotype originates from a woman aged 25 to 39 with progressive multifocal leukoencephalopathy. The material sequenced was PBMCs, taken from a patient treated with natalizumab. CDR3 DNA: TGTGCCAGCAGCTTCAAGCGGGAGAGGTACAATGAGCAGTTCTTC. Its translation is CASSFKRERYNEQFF.